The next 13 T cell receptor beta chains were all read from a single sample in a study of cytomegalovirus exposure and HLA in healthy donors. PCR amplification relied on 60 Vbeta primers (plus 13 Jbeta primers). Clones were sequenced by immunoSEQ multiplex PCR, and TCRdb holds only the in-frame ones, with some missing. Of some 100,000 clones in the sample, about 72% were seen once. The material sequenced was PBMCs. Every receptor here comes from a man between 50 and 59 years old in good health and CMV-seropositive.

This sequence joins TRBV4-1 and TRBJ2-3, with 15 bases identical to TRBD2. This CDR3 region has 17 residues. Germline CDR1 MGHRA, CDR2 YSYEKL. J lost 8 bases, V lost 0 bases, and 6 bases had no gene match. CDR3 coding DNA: TGCGCCAGCAGCCAAGATTGGACTAGCGGGGGGGCCGGTACGCAGTATTTT. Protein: CASSQDWTSGGAGTQYF.

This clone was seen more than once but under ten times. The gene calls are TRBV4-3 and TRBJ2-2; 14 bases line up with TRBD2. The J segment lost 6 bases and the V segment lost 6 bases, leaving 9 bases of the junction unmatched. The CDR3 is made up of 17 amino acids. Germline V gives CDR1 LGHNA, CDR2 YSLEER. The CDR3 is CASSWTSGRTEAGELFF. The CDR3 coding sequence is TGCGCCAGCAGTTGGACTAGCGGGAGGACTGAGGCCGGGGAGCTGTTTTTT.

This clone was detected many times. The CDR3 DNA reads as TGTGCTAGTAGTACAGGGAGGGAACAGCCCCAGCATTTT. This gives the protein CASSTGREQPQHF. The chain has TRBV12-5 and TRBJ1-5, with D tentatively TRBD1 (6 bases). CDR1 and CDR2 from the germline V gene are LGHNT and FRNRAP. This CDR3 spans 13 amino acids. The V end was cut by 8 bases, the J end by 7 bases, with 15 bases between.

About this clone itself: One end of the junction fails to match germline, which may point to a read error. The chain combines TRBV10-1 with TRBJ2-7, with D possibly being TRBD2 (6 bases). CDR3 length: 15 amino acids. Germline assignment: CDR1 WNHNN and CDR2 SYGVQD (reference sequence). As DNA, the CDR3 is TGCGCCAGCAGTGAGTCGACTACGGGACTCTACGGGCAGTACTTC. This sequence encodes CASSESTTGLYGQYF.

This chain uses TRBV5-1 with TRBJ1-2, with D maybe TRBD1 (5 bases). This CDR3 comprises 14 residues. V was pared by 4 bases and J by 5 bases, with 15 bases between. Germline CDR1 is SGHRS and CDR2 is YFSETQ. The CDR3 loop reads CASSDSPRGYGYTF. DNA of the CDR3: TGCGCCAGCAGCGATAGTCCGCGGGGGTATGGCTACACCTTC.

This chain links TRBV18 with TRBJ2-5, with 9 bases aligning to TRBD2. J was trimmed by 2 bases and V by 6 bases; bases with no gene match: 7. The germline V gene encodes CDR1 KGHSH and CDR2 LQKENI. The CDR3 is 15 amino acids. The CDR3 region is CASSRRGGAQETQYF. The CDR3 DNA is TGTGCCAGCTCCCGACGCGGGGGGGCTCAAGAGACCCAGTACTTC.

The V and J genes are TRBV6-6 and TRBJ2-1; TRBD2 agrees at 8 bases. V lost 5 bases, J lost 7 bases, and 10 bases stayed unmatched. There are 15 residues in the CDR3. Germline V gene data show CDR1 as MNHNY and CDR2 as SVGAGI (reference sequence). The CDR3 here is CASSDRDSGVNEQFF. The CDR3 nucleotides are TGTGCCAGCAGTGACAGAGATAGCGGGGTTAATGAGCAGTTCTTC.

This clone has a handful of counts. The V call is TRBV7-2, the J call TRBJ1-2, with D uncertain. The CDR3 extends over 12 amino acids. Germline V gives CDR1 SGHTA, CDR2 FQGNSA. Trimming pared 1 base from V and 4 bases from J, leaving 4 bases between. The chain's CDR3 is CASSLDSYGYTF. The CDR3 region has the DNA TGTGCCAGCAGCTTAGACAGCTATGGCTACACCTTC. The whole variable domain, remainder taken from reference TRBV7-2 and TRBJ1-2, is GAGVSQSPSNKVTEKGKDVELRCDPISGHTALYWYRQSLGQGLEFLIYFQGNSAPDKSGLPSDRFSAERTGGSVSTLTIQRTQQEDSAVYLCASSLDSYGYTFGSGTRLTVV.

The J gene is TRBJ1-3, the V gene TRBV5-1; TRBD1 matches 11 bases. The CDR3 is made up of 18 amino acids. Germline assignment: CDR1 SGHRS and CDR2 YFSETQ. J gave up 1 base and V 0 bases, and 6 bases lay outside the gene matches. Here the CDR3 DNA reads TGCGCCAGCAGCTTGGCCGGGACAGGGGGAGTTTCTGGAAACACCATATATTTT. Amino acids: CASSLAGTGGVSGNTIYF.

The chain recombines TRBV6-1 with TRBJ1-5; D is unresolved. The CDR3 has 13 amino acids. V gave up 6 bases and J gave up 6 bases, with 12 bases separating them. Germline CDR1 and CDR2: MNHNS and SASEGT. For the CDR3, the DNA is TGTGCCAGCAGAGCCGTGGCGGGTCAGCCCCAGCATTTT. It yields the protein CASRAVAGQPQHF.

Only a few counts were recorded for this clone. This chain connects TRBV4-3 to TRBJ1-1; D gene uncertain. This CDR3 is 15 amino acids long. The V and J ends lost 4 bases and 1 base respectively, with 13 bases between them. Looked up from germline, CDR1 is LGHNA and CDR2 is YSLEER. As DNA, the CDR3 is TGCGCCAGCAGCCCCGAAAGCTCAGGGAACACTGAAGCTTTCTTT. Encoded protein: CASSPESSGNTEAFF.

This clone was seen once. The CDR3 is CASSEGTGGRDYEQYF. The CDR3 nucleotides are TGCGCCAGCAGTGAAGGAACAGGGGGCCGGGACTACGAGCAGTACTTC. This sequence joins TRBV10-1 and TRBJ2-7; TRBD1 matches at 9 bases. This CDR3 is built from 16 residues. V dropped 3 bases and J dropped 3; count of bases not matched to a gene: 9. CDR1 and CDR2 (germline): WNHNN, SYGVQD (reference sequence).

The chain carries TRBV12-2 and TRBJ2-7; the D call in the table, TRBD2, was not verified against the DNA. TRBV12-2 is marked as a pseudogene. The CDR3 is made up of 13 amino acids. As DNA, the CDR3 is TGTGCAAGTCGCTCCCTGGGAGCGGTCGAGCAGTACTTC. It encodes CASRSLGAVEQYF.